The next 9 T cell receptor beta chains were all read from a single sample in a study of shared clonotypes between healthy human individuals. Using immunoSEQ multiplex PCR, the repertoire was profiled, and TCRdb retains in-frame clones only, with some absent. The sample has roughly 2.1 million clones, roughly 91% seen once. CD45RO-negative, CCR7-selected cells formed the naive CD8 fraction, which excluded terminally differentiated effector memory CD45RA+ cells. The specimen was naive CD8+ T cells from PBMCs. The receptors stem from a man younger than 35 in good health. Some clones in this sample may be carry-over from other donors' samples.

The chain recombines TRBV6-5 with TRBJ2-7; 9 bases match TRBD1. CDR3 length: 14 amino acids. J gave up 4 bases and V 7 bases, and 8 bases lay outside the gene matches. Looked up from germline, CDR1 is MNHEY and CDR2 is SVGAGI. The DNA of the CDR3 is TGTGCCAGCACCTACGGGACAGGGCTTTACGAGCAGTACTTC. Protein sequence: CASTYGTGLYEQYF.

V gene TRBV27 combines with J gene TRBJ2-7; D perhaps matches TRBD2 (7 bases). The CDR3 contains 17 residues. Germline values: CDR1 MNHEY, CDR2 SMNVEV (reference sequence). The V and J ends lost 4 bases and 4 bases respectively, with 23 bases between them. This CDR3 reads CASSSRSGGRRAYEQYF. The DNA of the CDR3 is TGTGCCAGCAGTTCACGATCCGGGGGGCGGAGGGCTTACGAGCAGTACTTC.

This clone was seen more than once but under ten times. The CDR3 spells CAWHTGGEEKLFF. DNA for the CDR3: TGTGCCTGGCATACAGGGGGCGAGGAAAAACTGTTTTTT. V gene TRBV30 combines with J gene TRBJ1-4; 9 bases align to TRBD1. The germline CDR1 and CDR2 sequences are GTSNPN and SVGIG (reference sequence). V lost 5 bases, J lost 8 bases, and 6 bases stayed unmatched. The CDR3 sequence is 13 residues long.

The chain uses TRBV5-6 and TRBJ2-1, with D possibly TRBD2 on 6 matching bases. CDR1 SGHDT and CDR2 YYEEEE come from the germline V gene. With 0 bases removed from V and 8 bases from J, the gap between germline ends came to 15 bases. The CDR3 loop spans 15 amino acids. CDR3 nucleotides: TGTGCCAGCAGCTTGGGACTAGTGGAGGTGGATGAGCAGTTCTTC. This sequence encodes CASSLGLVEVDEQFF. Looking up the rest from reference TRBV5-6 and TRBJ2-1 gives the full variable domain: DAGVTQSPTHLIKTRGQQVTLRCSPKSGHDTVSWYQQALGQGPQFIFQYYEEEERQRGNFPDRFSGHQFPNYSSELNVNALLLGDSALYLCASSLGLVEVDEQFFGPGTRLTVL.

This clone has only one observation. The chain joins TRBV28 to TRBJ2-7; TRBD1 matches 7 bases. In germline, CDR1 is MDHEN, CDR2 SYDVKM. The trim removed 7 bases at V and 4 bases at J, leaving 7 bases unmatched. The CDR3 runs to 13 residues. The CDR3 sequence is CASTRDRFYEQYF. For the CDR3, the DNA is TGTGCCAGCACACGGGACAGATTTTACGAGCAGTACTTC.

The chain links TRBV5-1 to TRBJ2-1; TRBD2 agrees at 8 bases. The CDR3 consists of 19 residues. With V trimmed by 2 bases and J by 7 bases, 20 bases remained unmatched. The germline V gene encodes CDR1 SGHRS and CDR2 YFSETQ. The CDR3 protein is CASSLTFREGLRRGNEQFF. CDR3 in DNA: TGCGCCAGCAGCTTAACTTTCCGGGAGGGCCTCCGCCGGGGAAATGAGCAGTTCTTC.

V is TRBV7-9 and J is TRBJ2-6; tentatively, D is TRBD1 (6 bases). V dropped 3 bases and J dropped 4 bases, with 16 bases sitting between them. The CDR3 spans 17 residues. Germline V gene data show CDR1 as SEHNR and CDR2 as FQNEAQ (reference sequence). The DNA of the CDR3 is TGTGCCAGCAGCTTCCTTCCCACAGGGTTCGGGGCCAACGTCCTGACTTTC. Amino acids: CASSFLPTGFGANVLTF.

The rearrangement uses TRBV6-1 and TRBJ2-7; D is perhaps TRBD1 or TRBD2 (5 bases each). There are 15 residues in the CDR3. Deletions cut 3 bases from V and 9 bases from J, with 21 bases between. The germline V gene has CDR1 MNHNS and CDR2 SASEGT. The CDR3 spells CASSEPGLLGLVQYF. The CDR3 bases are TGTGCCAGCAGTGAGCCGGGGCTATTGGGGTTGGTGCAGTACTTC.

This chain uses TRBV19 with TRBJ2-3; D is unresolved. The CDR3 covers 15 residues. The V end was cut by 2 bases, the J end by 3 bases, with 12 bases between. Germline loops: CDR1 LNHDA, CDR2 SQIVND (reference sequence). The CDR3 is CASSISGFRTDTQYF. The CDR3 nucleotides are TGTGCCAGTAGTATATCCGGGTTTCGAACAGATACGCAGTATTTT.